Listed here is a single T cell receptor (beta chain). Its antigen is undetermined. With a J-beta primer mix and a sample-barcoded 5' primer, a second PCR ran 7 to 11 cycles. TCRdb reprocessed the 5' RACE reads with MiXCR, giving one entry per CDR3 protein. The data hold about 1.4 million distinct CDR3 sequences, with approximately 60% observed a single time. These data belong to a study of blood T cells in healthy people across ages. Isolation of PBMCs gave at least 6.5 million cells per sample. Germline assignment: CDR1 DFQATT and CDR2 SNEGSKA (reference sequence). This CDR3 is built from 13 residues. V was cut by 3 bases and J by 6 bases, with 15 bases left in between. General study points: With donor CMV status unknown, expanded clonotype changes were possibly confounded. The recorded TCR beta diversity per million T cells decreased in a roughly linear manner with age.

The rearrangement uses TRBV20-1 and TRBJ2-7; D uncertain. The source is a man younger than 35 in good health. The sample comprised blood. The CDR3 spells CSARLRSGGEQYF. CDR3 nucleotide sequence: TGCAGTGCTAGGCTGAGGTCAGGTGGCGAGCAGTACTTC.